The next 17 T cell receptor beta chains were all read from a single sample in a study of PD-L1 blockade in urothelial cancer. Libraries were prepared by immunoSEQ multiplex PCR; TCRdb keeps only in-frame clonotypes and omits some of them. Of about 29,000 clones in the sample, about 85% are singletons; the top ten hold 2.5% to 3%. Time point here: peripheral blood 6 weeks after treatment start. Sequencing used PBMCs, obtained around atezolizumab (anti-PD-L1) treatment. Receptors originate from a man between 70 and 80 years old with urothelial cancer.

The rearrangement uses TRBV10-3 and TRBJ1-2; perhaps TRBD1 as D (6 bases). Germline-derived CDR1 and CDR2 are ENHRY and SYGVKD. CDR3 length equals 12 residues. V lost 10 bases to trimming and J lost 4 bases, with 13 bases between them. The CDR3 loop is CATAGQTYGYTF. The CDR3 DNA is TGTGCCACGGCCGGACAGACCTATGGCTACACCTTC.

DNA for the CDR3: TGTGCCAGCAGTTTAGGCGGGCGTGGGAGGGAGCTGTTTTTT. Translation gives CASSLGGRGRELFF. This rearrangement joins TRBV28 to TRBJ2-2, with D possibly TRBD2 on 5 matching bases. CDR1 is MDHEN, CDR2 SYDVKM, per germline. CDR3 length equals 14 residues. V shed 2 bases and J shed 9 bases, with 13 bases lying between them.

The V call is TRBV15, the J call TRBJ2-3; D perhaps matches TRBD1 (6 bases). CDR3 length: 16 residues. Germline V gene sequence: CDR1 LNHNV, CDR2 YYDKDF (reference sequence). V was trimmed by 5 bases and J by 8 bases, leaving 23 bases between them. CDR3 DNA: TGTGCCACCAGCGGTTACAGCGCCGAACCACAGGGTACGCAGTATTTT. The encoded protein is CATSGYSAEPQGTQYF.

This chain links TRBV2 with TRBJ2-7; a possible D gene is TRBD1 (5 bases). Germline CDR1 SNHLY, CDR2 FYNNEI. The CDR3 consists of 15 residues. Trimming removed 7 bases from V and 1 base from J, with 17 bases in between. The CDR3 region has the DNA TGTGCCAGCATTCACGCAGGGCCCACTTCCTACGAGCAGTACTTC. It codes for CASIHAGPTSYEQYF.

In regard to this clone: At one boundary the junction diverges from the germline segment, which might be a read error. This rearrangement joins TRBV5-4 to TRBJ2-5; 7 bases are a match to TRBD1. Germline values: CDR1 SGHNT, CDR2 YYREEE (reference sequence). This CDR3 is 13 amino acids long. Here the CDR3 DNA reads TGTGCCAGCAGTTTGGGACAGCAAGAGACCCAGTACTTC. It specifies CASSLGQQETQYF.

The rearrangement links TRBV15 to TRBJ2-1; the match to TRBD1 covers 7 bases. V trimming: 5 bases; J trimming: 4 bases; junction bases outside the gene matches: 5. Germline V gene lookup returns CDR1 LNHNV and CDR2 YYDKDF (reference sequence). This CDR3 has 14 residues. CDR3 region: CATSEGARYNEQFF. CDR3 DNA sequence: TGTGCCACCAGCGAGGGGGCGCGTTACAATGAGCAGTTCTTC.

V and J are TRBV19 and TRBJ2-3, with 7 bases aligning to TRBD2. The CDR3 runs 15 residues. With V trimmed by 1 base and J by 5 bases, 6 bases remained unmatched. Germline loops: CDR1 LNHDA, CDR2 SQIVND (reference sequence). CDR3: CASSIVAGAGDTQYF. The CDR3 DNA is TGTGCCAGTAGTATAGTTGCGGGAGCCGGAGATACGCAGTATTTT.

The chain carries TRBV5-1 and TRBJ2-3; TRBD2 matches 14 bases. The CDR3 runs to 18 residues. The V gene end was trimmed by 0 bases and the J gene end by 4 bases; junction bases not matched to a gene: 7. The V gene's germline CDR1 is SGHRS and CDR2 YFSETQ. CDR3 nucleotide sequence: TGCGCCAGCAGCTTGGCAGGGACTAGCGGGAGCGTTGCAGATACGCAGTATTTT. This sequence encodes CASSLAGTSGSVADTQYF.

The chain is built from TRBV6-5 and TRBJ2-1, with a possible D match to TRBD1 (5 bases). Germline-derived CDR1 and CDR2 are MNHEY and SVGAGI. The ends were cut back, 4 bases at V and 6 bases at J, with 13 bases in the middle. CDR3 size: 14 residues. CDR3 DNA: TGTGCCAGCAGTTCCCCAGGGAAGGTCAATGAGCAGTTCTTC. Its protein product is CASSSPGKVNEQFF.

V gene TRBV7-2 combines with J gene TRBJ2-5; weak D call: TRBD1 (6 bases). V lost 1 base and J 7 bases, leaving 13 bases between the germline ends. CDR3 size: 14 residues. From germline, CDR1 is SGHTA and CDR2 FQGNSA. CDR3 sequence reads: CASSLGTGRGTQYF. CDR3 nucleotide sequence: TGTGCCAGCAGCTTAGGAACAGGGAGAGGGACCCAGTACTTC.

In this sample, this clone turned up a few times. The rearrangement links TRBV5-4 to TRBJ2-1; 9 bases align to TRBD1. This CDR3 is built from 15 residues. Per the germline V gene, CDR1 is SGHNT and CDR2 is YYREEE (reference sequence). V was clipped by 4 bases and J by 4 bases; unmatched bases: 6. The CDR3 bases are TGTGCCAGCAGCCCGGGACAGGGAGGGTACAATGAGCAGTTCTTC. Translated, it gives CASSPGQGGYNEQFF.

For the CDR3, the DNA is TGTGCCAGCAGCCGTAGCCCGGGGGTCGGAAACACCATATATTTT. Protein: CASSRSPGVGNTIYF. This chain joins TRBV7-7 and TRBJ1-3; TRBD1 is a possible D gene (5 bases). V was trimmed by 5 bases and J by 4 bases, leaving 15 bases between them. The CDR3 contains 15 residues. The germline V gene encodes CDR1 SSHAT and CDR2 FNYEAQ (reference sequence).

The chain joins TRBV5-1 to TRBJ2-7; 7 bases are a match to TRBD2. Germline CDR1 SGHRS, CDR2 YFSETQ. The CDR3 contains 14 residues. V lost 1 base and J lost 2; bases outside the gene matches: 3. CDR3 bases: TGCGCCAGCAGCTTGTTGCGGGGGACCTACGAGCAGTACTTC. Translated: CASSLLRGTYEQYF.

This rearrangement joins TRBV28 to TRBJ2-3; 10 nucleotides agree with TRBD2. The CDR3 runs 14 residues. Trimming at V came to 7 bases and at J to 3 bases, leaving 4 bases not matched to a gene. Germline lookup yields CDR1 MDHEN and CDR2 SYDVKM. The CDR3 coding sequence is TGTGCCAGCACTTCAGCGGGGGGGACAGATACGCAGTATTTT. Its translation is CASTSAGGTDTQYF. Drawing the rest from reference TRBV28 and TRBJ2-3, the complete variable domain is DVKVTQSSRYLVKRTGEKVFLECVQDMDHENMFWYRQDPGLGLRLIYFSYDVKMKEKGDIPEGYSVSREKKERFSLILESASTNQTSMYLCASTSAGGTDTQYFGPGTRLTVL.

The chain has TRBV6-6 and TRBJ2-7, with TRBD2 matching over 13 bases. CDR3 length: 15 residues. V gave up 4 bases and J gave up 2 bases; unmatched junction bases: 2. CDR1 is MNHNY and CDR2 is SVGAGI in the germline V gene (reference sequence). The CDR3 DNA reads TGTGCCAGCAGTTCGACTAGCGGGGGGACCTACGAGCAGTACTTC. Translating gives CASSSTSGGTYEQYF.

The chain carries TRBV25-1 and TRBJ1-1; D is possibly TRBD1 (5 bases). From germline, CDR1 is MGHDK and CDR2 SYGVNS. The CDR3 length is 13 residues. V was pared by 8 bases and J by 0 bases, with 10 bases between. The CDR3, as DNA: TGTGCCAGCGTAGGACAACTGAACACTGAAGCTTTCTTT. This gives the protein CASVGQLNTEAFF.

The CDR3 DNA is TGCAGCGGAAACAGGGGCCCCACGAACACCGGGGAGCTGTTTTTT. It codes for CSGNRGPTNTGELFF. The chain links TRBV29-1 to TRBJ2-2, with 7 bases identical to TRBD1. V dropped 7 bases and J dropped 0; count of bases not matched to a gene: 8. CDR1 SQVTM and CDR2 ANQGSEA come from the germline V gene. The CDR3 covers 15 residues.